Shown below are 27 T cell receptor beta chains from a single sample sequenced in a study of early T cells in non-severe SARS-CoV-2 infection. TCRdb fed the 5' RACE reads into MiXCR, producing one record per CDR3 protein. The repertoire holds approximately 70,000 distinct CDR3 sequences, with 5% as singletons. The source material was whole blood, sampled at baseline. The receptor set was obtained from an adult who was a healthcare worker with PCR-confirmed SARS-CoV-2 infection or an uninfected control (not recorded which).

V gene TRBV30 combines with J gene TRBJ2-1; TRBD2 is a possible D gene (6 bases). V was trimmed by 3 bases and J by 3 bases, leaving 15 bases between them. CDR3 length: 15 residues. Germline CDR1 and CDR2: GTSNPN and SVGIG (reference sequence). CDR3 DNA: TGTGCCTGGAGCACGGAGGGACGCCTCTACAATGAGCAGTTCTTC. This codes for CAWSTEGRLYNEQFF.

This clonotype was observed at least ten times. The CDR3 bases are TGTGCCAGCAGCTTAGAGCCGGGACGGAAAAACATTCAGTACTTC. Translated: CASSLEPGRKNIQYF. V and J are TRBV7-2 and TRBJ2-4, with D perhaps matching TRBD1 or TRBD2 (5 bases each). CDR3 length equals 15 residues. V was shortened by 1 base and J by 4 bases, with 11 bases between the two germline ends. Germline-derived CDR1 and CDR2 are SGHTA and FQGNSA.

This clonotype was seen many times. The rearrangement uses TRBV29-1 and TRBJ2-7; D gene unclear. CDR1 is SQVTM, CDR2 ANQGSEA, per germline. Trimming shortened V by 2 bases and J by 3 bases, and 14 bases separated the two germline ends. CDR3 length equals 14 residues. In DNA form, the CDR3 reads TGCAGCGTTGAAAGCCTAGAAAACCGCTACGAGCAGTACTTC. Protein sequence: CSVESLENRYEQYF.

The genes are TRBV10-3 and TRBJ2-1; D possibly matches TRBD1 or TRBD2 (6 bases each). Germline assignment: CDR1 ENHRY and CDR2 SYGVKD. V lost 6 bases and J lost 7, with 16 bases in between. CDR3 length: 14 amino acids. The CDR3 DNA follows: TGTGCCATCAGCCTGGACGGAGGGGGAAATGAGCAGTTCTTC. This encodes CAISLDGGGNEQFF.

This clonotype was observed a handful of times. The genes are TRBV18 and TRBJ1-2; 7 bases line up with TRBD1. Germline V gene data show CDR1 as KGHSH and CDR2 as LQKENI. The V gene end was trimmed by 4 bases and the J gene end by 7 bases; junction bases not matched to a gene: 3. CDR3 size: 12 residues. CDR3: CASSRQGGGYTF. CDR3 coding DNA: TGTGCCAGCTCACGACAGGGAGGTGGCTACACCTTC. Full variable domain (outside the CDR3, taken from reference TRBV18 and TRBJ1-2): NAGVMQNPRHLVRRRGQEARLRCSPMKGHSHVYWYRQLPEEGLKFMVYLQKENIIDESGMPKERFSAEFPKEGPSILRIQQVVRGDSAAYFCASSRQGGGYTFGSGTRLTVV.

The chain combines TRBV20-1 with TRBJ2-7; maybe TRBD1 (5 bases). The CDR3 is 14 amino acids. Deletions cut 0 bases from V and 5 bases from J, with 14 bases between. Germline V CDR1 and CDR2: DFQATT, SNEGSKA (reference sequence). The CDR3: CSARDVIEGDEQYF. In nucleotides, the CDR3 is TGCAGTGCTAGAGATGTAATCGAAGGGGACGAGCAGTACTTC.

This clonotype was counted only a few times. V usage is TRBV7-9 and J usage is TRBJ2-3, with D unresolved. The germline V gene has CDR1 SEHNR and CDR2 FQNEAQ (reference sequence). The CDR3 is 15 residues long. Trimming took 4 bases from V and 5 from J, leaving 16 bases between them. CDR3 nucleotide sequence: TGTGCCAGCAGCTACAAAGGGAACCCAGAAGATACGCAGTATTTT. Encoded protein: CASSYKGNPEDTQYF.

In this sample, this clonotype turned up a few times. The chain couples TRBV30 to TRBJ1-1; TRBD1 matches at 8 bases. From germline, CDR1 is GTSNPN and CDR2 SVGIG (reference sequence). The V and J ends lost 5 bases and 1 base, in that order; junction bases with no gene match: 6. The CDR3 is made up of 14 amino acids. CDR3 nucleotides: TGTGCCTGGGGACCCGACAGGGGGAACACTGAAGCTTTCTTT. As protein: CAWGPDRGNTEAFF.

This clonotype was seen at least ten times. V gene TRBV5-4 combines with J gene TRBJ2-2, with unresolved D. The CDR3 length is 14 residues. Trimming removed 1 base from V and 5 bases from J, with 9 bases in between. Germline values: CDR1 SGHNT, CDR2 YYREEE (reference sequence). CDR3 residues: CASSLHSGTGELFF. In DNA form, the CDR3 reads TGTGCCAGCAGCTTGCATAGTGGGACCGGGGAGCTGTTTTTT.

The table lists this clonotype with many counts. This sequence joins TRBV4-1 and TRBJ2-1; 7 nucleotides match TRBD2. Germline lookup yields CDR1 MGHRA and CDR2 YSYEKL. Unmatched junction bases numbered 12, after V lost 3 bases and J lost 1 base. This CDR3 is built from 18 residues. Here the CDR3 DNA reads TGCGCCAGCAGCCATCACGCGGCGGGAGCTGGGTCCTACAATGAGCAGTTCTTC. This encodes CASSHHAAGAGSYNEQFF.

In this sample, this clonotype turned up many times. The V call is TRBV10-3, the J call TRBJ2-3; D unclear. The CDR3 extends over 11 amino acids. The germline gives CDR1 ENHRY, CDR2 SYGVKD. V shed 6 bases and J shed 1 base, with 2 bases lying between them. The DNA of the CDR3 is TGTGCCATCAGCCGCACAGATACGCAGTATTTT. This encodes CAISRTDTQYF.

A word on this clonotype: This may be a read error, as it is one base from a much larger clone. This chain links TRBV25-1 with TRBJ1-1; tentative D call: TRBD1 (5 bases). This CDR3 spans 13 amino acids. CDR1 and CDR2 from the germline V gene are MGHDK and SYGVNS. V was trimmed by 5 bases and J by 6 bases, leaving 13 bases between them. CDR3 coding DNA: TGTGCCAGCAGTAAAGGGGAGGACGCTGAAGCTTTCTTT. It yields the protein CASSKGEDAEAFF.

This clonotype showed up many times. The rearrangement uses TRBV6-2 or TRBV6-3 and TRBJ2-3, with 11 nucleotides matching TRBD2. CDR1 is MNHEY, CDR2 SVGEGT, per germline. This CDR3 has 16 residues. Trimming cost V 5 bases and J 0 bases; bases outside gene matches: 4. CDR3 amino acids: CASSGLAGGSTDTQYF. The CDR3 DNA is TGTGCCAGCAGTGGATTAGCGGGAGGGAGCACAGATACGCAGTATTTT.

The chain links TRBV7-7 to TRBJ1-1; D remains ambiguous. The germline V and J ends were trimmed by 1 base and 7 bases, with 10 bases remaining between them. Per germline, CDR1 SSHAT and CDR2 FNYEAQ (reference sequence). This CDR3 spans 13 amino acids. DNA for the CDR3: TGTGCCAGCAGCTTAGAGTACAGAAGTGAAGCTTTCTTT. Its translation: CASSLEYRSEAFF.

This clonotype showed up many times. V and J are TRBV3-1 and TRBJ2-2; D is undetermined. V lost 4 bases and J lost 4, with 7 bases in between. This CDR3 region has 13 residues. The V gene's germline CDR1 is LGHDT and CDR2 YNNKEL (reference sequence). CDR3 protein: CASSRSRTGELFF. The CDR3 bases are TGTGCCAGCAGCCGTAGCCGCACCGGGGAGCTGTTTTTT.

This clonotype was detected a few times. CDR3 DNA sequence: TGTGCCAGCAGCTCTCTCCCGAATAGCAATCAGCCCCAGCATTTT. Protein product: CASSSLPNSNQPQHF. V and J are TRBV3-1 and TRBJ1-5; unclear D gene. V gave up 5 bases and J gave up 0 bases, with 11 bases separating them. Germline V gives CDR1 LGHDT, CDR2 YNNKEL (reference sequence). This CDR3 has 15 amino acids. Complete variable domain (other parts from reference TRBV3-1 and TRBJ1-5): DTAVSQTPKYLVTQMGNDKSIKCEQNLGHDTMYWYKQDSKKFLKIMFSYNNKELIINETVPNRFSPKSPDKAHLNLHINSLELGDSAVYFCASSSLPNSNQPQHFGDGTRLSIL.

This clonotype has ten or more counts. The rearrangement links TRBV4-1 to TRBJ2-1; tentative D call: TRBD2 (5 bases). The CDR3 is 15 amino acids. Germline V lookup: CDR1 MGHRA, CDR2 YSYEKL. The ends were cut back, 1 base at V and 0 bases at J, with 7 bases in the middle. CDR3 coding DNA: TGCGCCAGCAGCCAAGTGGGGAGCTCCTACAATGAGCAGTTCTTC. This translates into CASSQVGSSYNEQFF.

There are many counts of this clonotype. The chain employs TRBV20-1 and TRBJ2-1; D remains unclear. Trimming removed 4 bases from V and 7 bases from J, with 8 bases in between. Germline V gene data show CDR1 as DFQATT and CDR2 as SNEGSKA (reference sequence). This CDR3 has 11 residues. CDR3 amino acids: CSAIRGNEQFF. In nucleotides, the CDR3 is TGCAGTGCTATCCGCGGTAATGAGCAGTTCTTC.

This clonotype has a count of ten or more. The gene calls are TRBV6-5 and TRBJ2-2, with unresolved D. With 2 bases removed from V and 0 bases from J, the gap between germline ends came to 7 bases. Germline assignment: CDR1 MNHEY and CDR2 SVGAGI. This CDR3 region has 15 residues. The CDR3 loop reads CASSYRLANTGELFF. In nucleotides, the CDR3 is TGTGCCAGCAGTTACCGGCTCGCGAACACCGGGGAGCTGTTTTTT.

V is TRBV9 and J is TRBJ2-1; D call uncertain. V was clipped by 0 bases and J by 6 bases, with 13 bases between them. Germline CDR1 SGDLS, CDR2 YYNGEE. This CDR3 spans 15 amino acids. DNA for the CDR3: TGTGCCAGCAGCGTAGGGTCCAGCCCCCTCAATGAGCAGTTCTTC. Its protein is CASSVGSSPLNEQFF.

The chain combines TRBV20-1 with TRBJ1-2; 9 nucleotides agree with TRBD1. Trimming at V came to 2 bases and at J to 3 bases, leaving 7 bases not matched to a gene. Germline V gene lookup returns CDR1 DFQATT and CDR2 SNEGSKA (reference sequence). The length of the CDR3 is 15 residues. The CDR3 region has the DNA TGCAGTGCTAGATCGGACAGGGGTAACTACTATGGCTACACCTTC. Residues: CSARSDRGNYYGYTF.

This clonotype was seen repeatedly, ten times or more. The rearrangement joins TRBV4-1 to TRBJ2-1; 11 bases match TRBD1. Trimming at V came to 5 bases and at J to 7 bases, leaving 4 bases not matched to a gene. The CDR3 runs 14 residues. Germline V gene data show CDR1 as MGHRA and CDR2 as YSYEKL. CDR3 residues: CASSAGQGGNEQFF. In nucleotides, the CDR3 is TGCGCCAGCAGCGCGGGACAGGGGGGGAATGAGCAGTTCTTC.

This clonotype was counted only a few times. The rearrangement uses TRBV7-9 and TRBJ1-4; D call uncertain. The germline V gene has CDR1 SEHNR and CDR2 FQNEAQ (reference sequence). Trimming took off 2 bases at V and 8 bases at J, with 9 bases between the two ends. The CDR3 runs to 13 residues. CDR3 amino acids: CASSLRSFEKLFF. The CDR3, as DNA: TGTGCCAGCAGCTTAAGGTCCTTCGAAAAACTGTTTTTT.

The chain couples TRBV28 to TRBJ2-5, with D hard to call. The V gene's germline CDR1 is MDHEN and CDR2 SYDVKM. The CDR3 covers 15 residues. V lost 7 bases and J lost 5, with 20 bases in between. The CDR3 region has the DNA TGTGCCAGCACCTCCCTAGTGAGGAGTCAGGAGACCCAGTACTTC. Translation gives CASTSLVRSQETQYF.

This clonotype was observed many times. The chain has TRBV14 and TRBJ2-1, with TRBD2 matching over 11 bases. Germline CDR1 and CDR2: SGHDN and FVKESK. V lost 5 bases and J lost 7; bases outside the gene matches: 7. This CDR3 region has 15 residues. The CDR3 DNA reads TGTGCCAGCAGCTGGGGACTAGCGGTGGGGAATGAGCAGTTCTTC. Amino acid sequence: CASSWGLAVGNEQFF.

In this sample, this clonotype turned up many times. The chain is built from TRBV2 and TRBJ2-4, with 15 bases identical to TRBD2. From germline, CDR1 is SNHLY and CDR2 FYNNEI. The CDR3 is made up of 16 amino acids. Trimming took 6 bases from V and 6 from J; bases not matched to a gene: 6. CDR3 loop: CASRAGLAGGVNIQYF. In nucleotides, the CDR3 is TGTGCCAGCAGAGCGGGACTAGCGGGAGGAGTAAACATTCAGTACTTC.

V and J are TRBV12-3 or TRBV12-4 and TRBJ2-7; TRBD1 agrees at 11 bases. V lost 5 bases to trimming and J lost 0 bases; unmatched junction nucleotides: 9. The CDR3 runs to 17 residues. CDR3 bases: TGTGCCAGCAGTGAAGGACAGGGGGCCATTTTCTCCTACGAGCAGTACTTC. Translated, it gives CASSEGQGAIFSYEQYF.